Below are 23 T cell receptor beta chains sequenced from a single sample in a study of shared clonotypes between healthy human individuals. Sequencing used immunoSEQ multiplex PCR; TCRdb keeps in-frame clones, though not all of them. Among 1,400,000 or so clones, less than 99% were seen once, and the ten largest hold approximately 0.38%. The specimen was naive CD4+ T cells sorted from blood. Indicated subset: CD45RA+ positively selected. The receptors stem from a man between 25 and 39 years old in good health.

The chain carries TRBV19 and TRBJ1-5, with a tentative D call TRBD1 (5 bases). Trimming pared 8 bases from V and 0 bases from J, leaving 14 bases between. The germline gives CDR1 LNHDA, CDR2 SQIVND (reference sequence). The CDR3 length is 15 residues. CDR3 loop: CASLMWGDSNQPQHF. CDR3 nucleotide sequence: TGTGCCAGTCTAATGTGGGGGGATAGCAATCAGCCCCAGCATTTT.

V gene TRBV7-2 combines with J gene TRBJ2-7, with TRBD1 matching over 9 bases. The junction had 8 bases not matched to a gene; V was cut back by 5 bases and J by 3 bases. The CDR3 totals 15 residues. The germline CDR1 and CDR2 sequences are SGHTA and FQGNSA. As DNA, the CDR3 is TGTGCCAGCAGCACAGGGACAGGGAGTTACTACGAGCAGTACTTC. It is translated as CASSTGTGSYYEQYF.

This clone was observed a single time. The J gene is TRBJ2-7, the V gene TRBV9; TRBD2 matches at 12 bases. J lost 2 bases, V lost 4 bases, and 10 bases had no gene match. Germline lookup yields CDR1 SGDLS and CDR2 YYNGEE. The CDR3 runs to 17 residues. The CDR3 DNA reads TGTGCCAGCAGCTCACGACCGGGACTAGCGGGTACCTACGAGCAGTACTTC. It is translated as CASSSRPGLAGTYEQYF.

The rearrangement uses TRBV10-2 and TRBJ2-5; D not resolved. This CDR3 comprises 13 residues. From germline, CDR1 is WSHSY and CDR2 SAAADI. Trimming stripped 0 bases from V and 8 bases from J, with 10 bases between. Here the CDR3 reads CASSESNRRTQYF. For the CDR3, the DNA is TGCGCCAGCAGTGAGTCAAACCGAAGAACCCAGTACTTC.

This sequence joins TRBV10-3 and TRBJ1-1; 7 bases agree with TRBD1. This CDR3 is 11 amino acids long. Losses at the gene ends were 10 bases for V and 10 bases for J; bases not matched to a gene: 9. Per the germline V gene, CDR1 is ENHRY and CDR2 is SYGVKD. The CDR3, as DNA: TGTGCCACCATGGAACAGGGGCGAGCTTTCTTT. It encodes CATMEQGRAFF.

This CDR3 reads CASSLAGGLNEQFF. Written as DNA, the CDR3 is TGTGCCAGCAGCTTAGCGGGAGGGCTCAATGAGCAGTTCTTC. This rearrangement joins TRBV11-2 to TRBJ2-1, with 8 nucleotides matching TRBD2. Germline trimming cut 1 base from V and 6 bases from J; bases unmatched to any gene: 2. Germline lookup yields CDR1 SGHAT and CDR2 FQNNGV. The CDR3 length is 14 residues.

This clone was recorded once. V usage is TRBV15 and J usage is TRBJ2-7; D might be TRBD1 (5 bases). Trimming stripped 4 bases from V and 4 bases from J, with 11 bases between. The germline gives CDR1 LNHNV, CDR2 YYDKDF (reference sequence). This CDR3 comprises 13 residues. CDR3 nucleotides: TGTGCCACCAGCAAAGGGGATAAATACGAGCAGTACTTC. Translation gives CATSKGDKYEQYF.

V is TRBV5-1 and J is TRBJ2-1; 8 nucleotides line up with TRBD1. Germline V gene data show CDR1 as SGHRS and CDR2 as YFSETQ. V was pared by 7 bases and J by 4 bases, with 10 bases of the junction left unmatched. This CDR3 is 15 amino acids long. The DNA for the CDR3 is TGCGCCAGCTTCAACCCAGGGGGCAGGTACAATGAGCAGTTCTTC. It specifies CASFNPGGRYNEQFF.

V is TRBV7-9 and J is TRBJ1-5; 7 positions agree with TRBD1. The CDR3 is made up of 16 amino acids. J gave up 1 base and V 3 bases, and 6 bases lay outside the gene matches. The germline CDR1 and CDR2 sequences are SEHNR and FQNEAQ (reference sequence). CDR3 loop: CASSFRHRGSNQPQHF. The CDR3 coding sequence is TGTGCCAGCAGCTTCAGGCACAGGGGAAGCAATCAGCCCCAGCATTTT.

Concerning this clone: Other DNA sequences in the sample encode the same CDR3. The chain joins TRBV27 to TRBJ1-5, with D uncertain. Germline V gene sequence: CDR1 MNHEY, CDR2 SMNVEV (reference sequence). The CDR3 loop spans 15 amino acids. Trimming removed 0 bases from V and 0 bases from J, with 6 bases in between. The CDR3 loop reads CASSLSWGSNQPQHF. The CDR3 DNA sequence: TGTGCCAGCAGTTTATCATGGGGTAGCAATCAGCCCCAGCATTTT.

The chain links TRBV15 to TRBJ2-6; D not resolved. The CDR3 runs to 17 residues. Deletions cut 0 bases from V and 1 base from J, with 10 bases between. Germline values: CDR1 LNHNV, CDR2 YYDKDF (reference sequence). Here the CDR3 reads CATSRDPLGSGANVLTF. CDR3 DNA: TGTGCCACCAGCAGAGATCCCCTGGGATCTGGGGCCAACGTCCTGACTTTC. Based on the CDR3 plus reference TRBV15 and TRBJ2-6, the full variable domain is DAMVIQNPRYQVTQFGKPVTLSCSQTLNHNVMYWYQQKSSQAPKLLFHYYDKDFNNEADTPDNFQSRRPNTSFCFLDIRSPGLGDTAMYLCATSRDPLGSGANVLTFGAGSRLTVL.

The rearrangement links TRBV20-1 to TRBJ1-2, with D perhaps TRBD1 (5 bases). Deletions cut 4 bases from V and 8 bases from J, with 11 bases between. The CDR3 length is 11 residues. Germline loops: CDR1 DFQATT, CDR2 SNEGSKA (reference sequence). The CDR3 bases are TGCAGTGCTAAGGGGTCCGACGGCTACACCTTC. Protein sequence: CSAKGSDGYTF.

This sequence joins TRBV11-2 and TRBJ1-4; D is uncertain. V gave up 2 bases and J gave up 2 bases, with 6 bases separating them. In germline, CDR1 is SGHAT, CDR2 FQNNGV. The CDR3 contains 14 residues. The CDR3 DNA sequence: TGTGCCAGCAGCTTACGATCTACTAATGAAAAACTGTTTTTT. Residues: CASSLRSTNEKLFF.

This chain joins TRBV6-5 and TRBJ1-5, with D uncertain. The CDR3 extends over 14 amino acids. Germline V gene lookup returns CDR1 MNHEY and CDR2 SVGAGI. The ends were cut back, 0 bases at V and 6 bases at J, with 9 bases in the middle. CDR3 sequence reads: CASSYSRRGQPQHF. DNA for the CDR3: TGTGCCAGCAGTTACTCGCGGCGGGGTCAGCCCCAGCATTTT.

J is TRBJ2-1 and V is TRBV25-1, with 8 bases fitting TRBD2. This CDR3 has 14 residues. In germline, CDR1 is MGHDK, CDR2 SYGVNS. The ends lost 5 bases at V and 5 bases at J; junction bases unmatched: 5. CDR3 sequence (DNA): TGTGCCAGCAGTAGACTAGCGAGCCACAATGAGCAGTTCTTC. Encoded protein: CASSRLASHNEQFF. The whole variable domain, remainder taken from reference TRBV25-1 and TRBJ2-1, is EADIYQTPRYLVIGTGKKITLECSQTMGHDKMYWYQQDPGMELHLIHYSYGVNSTEKGDLSSESTVSRIRTEHFPLTLESARPSHTSQYLCASSRLASHNEQFFGPGTRLTVL.

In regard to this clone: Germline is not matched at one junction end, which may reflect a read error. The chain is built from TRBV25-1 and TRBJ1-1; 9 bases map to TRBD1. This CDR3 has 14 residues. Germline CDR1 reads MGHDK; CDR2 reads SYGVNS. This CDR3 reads CASSVGGQGTGAFF. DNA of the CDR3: TGTGCCAGCAGTGTCGGGGGACAGGGAACTGGAGCTTTCTTT.

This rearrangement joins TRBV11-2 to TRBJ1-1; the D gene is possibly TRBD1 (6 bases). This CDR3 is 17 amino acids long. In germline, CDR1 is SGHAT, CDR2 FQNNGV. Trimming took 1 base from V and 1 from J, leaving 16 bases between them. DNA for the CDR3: TGTGCCAGCAGCTTAGTCCCAGGGACAAGGCAGAACACTGAAGCTTTCTTT. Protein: CASSLVPGTRQNTEAFF. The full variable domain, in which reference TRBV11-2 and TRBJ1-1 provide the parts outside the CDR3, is EAGVAQSPRYKIIEKRQSVAFWCNPISGHATLYWYQQILGQGPKLLIQFQNNGVVDDSQLPKDRFSAERLKGVDSTLKIQPAKLEDSAVYLCASSLVPGTRQNTEAFFGQGTRLTVV.

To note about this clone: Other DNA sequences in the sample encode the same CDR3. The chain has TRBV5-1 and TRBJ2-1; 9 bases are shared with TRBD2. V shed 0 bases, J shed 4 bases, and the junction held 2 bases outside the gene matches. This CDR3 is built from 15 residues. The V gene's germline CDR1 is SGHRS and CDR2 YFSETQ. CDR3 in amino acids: CASSLGLAVYNEQFF. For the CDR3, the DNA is TGCGCCAGCAGCTTGGGACTAGCGGTGTACAATGAGCAGTTCTTC.

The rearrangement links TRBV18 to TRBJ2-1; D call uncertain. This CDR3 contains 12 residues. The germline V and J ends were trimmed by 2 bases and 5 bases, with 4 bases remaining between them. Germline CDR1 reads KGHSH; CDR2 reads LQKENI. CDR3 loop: CASSPRHNEQFF. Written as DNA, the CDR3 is TGTGCCAGCTCACCAAGGCACAATGAGCAGTTCTTC.

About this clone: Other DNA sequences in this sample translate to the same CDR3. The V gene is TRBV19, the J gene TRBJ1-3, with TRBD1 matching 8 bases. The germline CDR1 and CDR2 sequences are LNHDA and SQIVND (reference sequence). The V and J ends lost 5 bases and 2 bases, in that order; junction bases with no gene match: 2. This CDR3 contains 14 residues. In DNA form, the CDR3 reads TGTGCCAGTAGTCGGACAGGGACTGGAAACACCATATATTTT. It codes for CASSRTGTGNTIYF.

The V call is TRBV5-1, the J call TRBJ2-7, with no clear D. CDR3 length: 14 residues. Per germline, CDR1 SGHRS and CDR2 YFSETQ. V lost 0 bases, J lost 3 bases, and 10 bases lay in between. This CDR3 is CASSLVDLSYEQYF. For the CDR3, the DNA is TGCGCCAGCAGCTTGGTTGACCTTAGCTACGAGCAGTACTTC.

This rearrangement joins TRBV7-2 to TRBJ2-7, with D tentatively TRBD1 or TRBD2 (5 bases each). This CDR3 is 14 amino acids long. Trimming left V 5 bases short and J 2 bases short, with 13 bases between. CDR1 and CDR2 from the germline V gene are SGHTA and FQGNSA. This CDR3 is CASSLWDGPYEQYF. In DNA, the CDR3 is TGTGCCAGCAGCCTATGGGACGGACCCTACGAGCAGTACTTC.

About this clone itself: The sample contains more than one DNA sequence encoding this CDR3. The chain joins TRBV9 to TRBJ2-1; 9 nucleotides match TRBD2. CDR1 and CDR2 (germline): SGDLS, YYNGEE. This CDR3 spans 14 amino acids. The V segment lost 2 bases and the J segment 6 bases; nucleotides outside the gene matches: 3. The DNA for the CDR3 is TGTGCCAGCAGCGTTGCGGGAGGGCCCAATGAGCAGTTCTTC. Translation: CASSVAGGPNEQFF.